The TCR beta chain described here comes from a study of vaccination effects on CD4 cells after COVID-19. Regarding the study as a whole: The study had few convalescent patients and no early post-infection timepoints.

Repertoires were generated with immunoSEQ multiplex PCR, while TCRdb's copy carries only in-frame clones and drops some. The sample shows 43,000 or so clones, 70% of them seen only once. The length of the CDR3 is 17 residues. Germline-derived CDR1 and CDR2 are SNHLY and FYNNEI. Trimming removed 6 bases at V and 2 bases at J, with 21 bases between. It was after more than nine days of culture that CD4+ T cells were isolated. Each participant received a vaccine that was either BNT162b2 or mRNA-1273, given as two doses. Of note for this clone: Its antigen remains unidentified.

The receptor was isolated from a human donor who received a COVID-19 vaccine. The sequencing here drew on CD4+ T cells from PBMCs cultured without peptide, taken after COVID-19 vaccination. The gene calls are TRBV2 and TRBJ2-3, with D perhaps matching TRBD2 (6 bases). This CDR3 reads CASSGPGRRGHTDTQYF. The DNA for the CDR3 is TGTGCCAGCAGCGGACCGGGGAGGAGGGGTCACACAGATACGCAGTATTTT.